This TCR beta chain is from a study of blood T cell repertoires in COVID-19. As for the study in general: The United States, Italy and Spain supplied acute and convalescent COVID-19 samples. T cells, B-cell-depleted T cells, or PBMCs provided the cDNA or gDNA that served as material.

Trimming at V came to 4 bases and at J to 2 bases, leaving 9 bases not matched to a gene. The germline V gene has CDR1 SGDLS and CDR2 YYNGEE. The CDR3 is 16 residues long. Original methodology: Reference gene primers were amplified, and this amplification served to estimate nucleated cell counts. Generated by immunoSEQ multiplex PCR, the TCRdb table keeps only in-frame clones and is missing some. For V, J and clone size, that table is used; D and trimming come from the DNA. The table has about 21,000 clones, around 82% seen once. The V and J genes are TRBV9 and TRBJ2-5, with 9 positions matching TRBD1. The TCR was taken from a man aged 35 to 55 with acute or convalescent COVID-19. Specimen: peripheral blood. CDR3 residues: CASSSGLQGAQETQYF. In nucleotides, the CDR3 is TGTGCCAGCAGCTCCGGTCTACAGGGGGCTCAAGAGACCCAGTACTTC.